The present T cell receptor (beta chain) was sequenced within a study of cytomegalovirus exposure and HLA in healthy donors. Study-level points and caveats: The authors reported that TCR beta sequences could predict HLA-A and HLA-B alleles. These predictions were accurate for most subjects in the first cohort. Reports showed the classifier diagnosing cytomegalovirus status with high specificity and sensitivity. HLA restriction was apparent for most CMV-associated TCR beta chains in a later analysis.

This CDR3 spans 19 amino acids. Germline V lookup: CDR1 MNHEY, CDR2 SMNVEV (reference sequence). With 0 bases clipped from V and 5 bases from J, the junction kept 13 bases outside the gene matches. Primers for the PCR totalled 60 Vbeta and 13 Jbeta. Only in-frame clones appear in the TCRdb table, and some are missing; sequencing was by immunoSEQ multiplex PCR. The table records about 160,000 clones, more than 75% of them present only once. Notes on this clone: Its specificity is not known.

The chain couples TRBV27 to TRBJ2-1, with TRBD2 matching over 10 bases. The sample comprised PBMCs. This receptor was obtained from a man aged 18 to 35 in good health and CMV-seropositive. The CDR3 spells CASSLSGLAGALPDNEQFF. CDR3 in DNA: TGTGCCAGCAGTTTATCCGGGCTAGCGGGGGCCCTACCTGACAATGAGCAGTTCTTC.